The clone carrying this T cell receptor beta chain was seen ten or more times. Its antigen is not known. The template for TCR beta VDJ and CDR3 sequence profiling was genomic DNA. Via MiXCR, TCRdb re-called the reads, giving one row per CDR3 protein. The sample lists 150,000 or so distinct CDR3 sequences, 63% occurring once. This record belongs to a study of CD8+CD57+ T cells in acquired aplastic anemia. Whole-study context: Sorted CD4+ and CD8+ cells yielded DNA averaging about 2.9 ug. Reads per healthy sample averaged approximately 10 million (CD4+) and 11 million to 12 million (CD8+).

Findings and caveats of the study: Controls and patients did not differ significantly in CD8+ Simpson's diversity. Patients and controls shared 25 to 30 CD8+ CDR3 sequences, which appeared highly expressed in patients and within their immunodominant clones.

This CDR3 has 14 residues. The germline CDR1 and CDR2 sequences are MDHEN and SYDVKM. Trimming stripped 7 bases from V and 1 base from J, with 14 bases between. The TCR was taken from a human donor in good health. The source material was sorted CD4+, CD8+, or CD8+CD57+ T cells (not recorded which) from PBMCs. This chain links TRBV28 with TRBJ2-7; the D is unclear. The CDR3 DNA reads as TGTGCCAGCACCCCCGTCGGTCGTTCCTACGAGCAGTACTTC. It yields the protein CASTPVGRSYEQYF.